This is a list of T cell receptor beta chains from one sample in a study of OX40 agonist ivuxolimab in advanced cancers. TCRdb's table, derived via immunoSEQ multiplex PCR, lists solely in-frame clones and lacks some. This table has tens of thousands of clones, approximately 80% appearing once. Sequenced material: CD4+ or CD8+ T cells sorted from blood, taken in a trial of the OX40 agonist ivuxolimab. Source of these receptors: an adult with an advanced solid tumor such as melanoma, head and neck, liver or kidney cancer. CDR3s include the opening cysteine and the closing phenylalanine or tryptophan. Only some rows state a clone size, as once, few, many or a class for expanded clones.

V: TRBV5-5; size: -; CDR3: CASSSRQGVVTEAFF
V: TRBV10-1; size: -; CDR3: CASSPLAANYGYTF
V: TRBV28; size: once; CDR3: CASTFFGTGDFYGYTF
V: TRBV27; size: -; CDR3: CASSRQENTEAFF
V: TRBV5-1; size: -; CDR3: CASSGTGVSGELFF
V: TRBV2; size: -; CDR3: CASSVGLAGGEQYF
V: TRBV7-9; size: few; CDR3: CASSPFSLGYTF
V: TRBV19; size: -; CDR3: CASSSTGGTEAFF
V: TRBV15; size: once; CDR3: CATSLLQGDGGYTF
V: TRBV7-2; size: -; CDR3: CASSLALAGGGEQFF
V: TRBV5-1; size: -; CDR3: CASSFERRPTDTQYF
V: TRBV10-3; size: -; CDR3: CALRDRSGYGYTF
V: TRBV18; size: -; CDR3: CASSFRRGQPQHF
V: TRBV5-1; size: -; CDR3: CASSLEGTDYYGYTF
V: TRBV5-1; size: -; CDR3: CASSFSLNTEAFF
V: TRBV19; size: -; CDR3: CASRTPGQLYGYTF
V: TRBV27; size: -; CDR3: CASSLTSGRDTQYF
V: TRBV5-6; size: once; CDR3: CASSLRANAHNEQFF
V: TRBV4-1; size: -; CDR3: CASSQGGVPGTQYF
V: TRBV11-3; size: -; CDR3: CASSFRTFEGEQYF
V: TRBV15; size: -; CDR3: CATSRGQGPNTGELFF
V: TRBV5-5; size: once; CDR3: CASSLDPLETQYF
V: TRBV19; size: -; CDR3: CASMDRGRSYNEQFF
V: TRBV7-9; size: few; CDR3: CASSLKGPGEKLFF
V: TRBV6-6; size: -; CDR3: CASARGTGFGEQYF
V: TRBV6-5; size: -; CDR3: CASSYSSTNTGELFF
V: TRBV5-4; size: -; CDR3: CASSWTIGTQYF
V: TRBV19; size: -; CDR3: CASSIPLLLATKRDEQFF
V: TRBV7-9; size: -; CDR3: CASSLGAGQANEQFF